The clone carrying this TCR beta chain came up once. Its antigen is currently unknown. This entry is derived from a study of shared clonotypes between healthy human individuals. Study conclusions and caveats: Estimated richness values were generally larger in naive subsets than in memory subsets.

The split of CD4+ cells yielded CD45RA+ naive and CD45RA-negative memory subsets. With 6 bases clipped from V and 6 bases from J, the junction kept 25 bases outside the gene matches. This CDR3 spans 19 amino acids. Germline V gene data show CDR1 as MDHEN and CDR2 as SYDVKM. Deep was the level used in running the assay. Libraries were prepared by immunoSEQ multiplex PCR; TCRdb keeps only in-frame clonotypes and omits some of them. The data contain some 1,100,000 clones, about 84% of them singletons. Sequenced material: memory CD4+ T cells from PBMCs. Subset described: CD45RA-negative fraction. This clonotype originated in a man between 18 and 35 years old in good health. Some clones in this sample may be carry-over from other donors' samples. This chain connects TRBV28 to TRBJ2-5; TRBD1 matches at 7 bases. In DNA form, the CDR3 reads TGTGCCAGCAGCCCCCGTTCCTTCAGGATCCGTTTGGACAGGCAGACCCAGTACTTC. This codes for CASSPRSFRIRLDRQTQYF.